Presented here are 16 T cell receptor beta chains from one specimen sequenced in a study of molecular identifiers for immune sequencing clone quantification. One entry per CDR3 protein, called by TCRdb with MiXCR from the PCR reads. The sample comprises around 100,000 distinct CDR3 sequences, roughly 38% of which are singletons, and 4% to 4.5% rests with the top ten. Sequencing input: naive CD8+ T cells from blood, with Jurkat cell RNA spiked in. The subset: FACS-sorted CD8+CD4-CCR7+CD45RA+ naive T cells. These TCRs come from a human donor in good health. Some libraries in this study had Jurkat cell RNA spiked in.

This chain links TRBV6-5 with TRBJ2-1; D is possibly TRBD1 (6 bases). Per the germline V gene, CDR1 is MNHEY and CDR2 is SVGAGI. V was pared by 5 bases and J by 0 bases, with 11 bases between. The CDR3 is made up of 15 amino acids. CDR3 sequence reads: CASSNRDTSYNEQFF. In DNA form, the CDR3 reads TGTGCCAGCAGTAACCGGGACACCTCCTACAATGAGCAGTTCTTC.

Of note for this clonotype: A much larger clone is a single base away; this may be a read error. This chain uses TRBV7-9 with TRBJ2-7; D is perhaps TRBD2 (5 bases). This CDR3 is built from 12 residues. Germline lookup yields CDR1 SEHNR and CDR2 FQNEAQ (reference sequence). V lost 5 bases and J lost 6, with 11 bases in between. In DNA, the CDR3 is TGTGCCAGCAGCCCAAGAGGGCCCGAGCAGTACTTC. Encoded protein: CASSPRGPEQYF.

This clonotype has ten or more counts. The rearrangement links TRBV28 to TRBJ1-5, with unresolved D. The germline gives CDR1 MDHEN, CDR2 SYDVKM. The CDR3 runs 15 residues. V was trimmed by 3 bases and J by 0 bases, leaving 9 bases between them. The CDR3 is CASSFVRSSNQPQHF. CDR3 sequence (DNA): TGTGCCAGCAGTTTCGTCAGGTCTAGCAATCAGCCCCAGCATTTT.

This CDR3 reads CASSGLAVTDTQYF. As DNA, the CDR3 is TGTGCCAGCAGTGGACTAGCGGTCACAGATACGCAGTATTTT. The chain employs TRBV6-2 or TRBV6-3 and TRBJ2-3; the match to TRBD2 covers 10 bases. The CDR3 loop spans 14 amino acids. Germline loops: CDR1 MNHEY, CDR2 SVGEGT. The ends lost 5 bases at V and 2 bases at J; junction bases unmatched: 1.

Worth noting for this clonotype: A much bigger clone sits one base away, suggesting this may be a read error. V usage is TRBV7-8 and J usage is TRBJ2-3; 8 bases line up with TRBD1. The CDR3 is 17 amino acids. Germline V CDR1 and CDR2: SGHVS, FQNEAQ. The DNA of the CDR3 is TGTGCCTGCAGCTTAGTTTTTGGGGACAGGAGCACAGATACGCAGTATTTT. This translates into CACSLVFGDRSTDTQYF.

The chain employs TRBV25-1 and TRBJ1-6; TRBD1 might be the D (5 bases). V lost 6 bases, J lost 9 bases, and 15 bases lay in between. This CDR3 region has 14 residues. Germline CDR1 is MGHDK and CDR2 is SYGVNS. The DNA of the CDR3 is TGTGCCAGCAGCGATCAGGGAATCGGTTCACCCCTCCACTTT. Translating it yields CASSDQGIGSPLHF.

Of note for this clonotype: A much more abundant neighbour one base away suggests this may be a read error. This rearrangement joins TRBV5-5 to TRBJ2-7; D not resolved. Germline V lookup: CDR1 SGHKS, CDR2 YYEKEE (reference sequence). CDR3 length equals 15 residues. V was cut by 4 bases and J by 0 bases, with 14 bases left in between. DNA of the CDR3: TGTGCCAGCAGCCCGTCGGTACTTAGCTCCTACGAGCAGTACTTC. Its protein is CASSPSVLSSYEQYF.

Notes on this clonotype: The CDR3 ends on some other residue instead of the conserved phenylalanine or tryptophan, so this is likely a read error. No DNA is shown, since the ends of the CDR3 on it are uncertain; the CDR3 is the one TCRdb lists. The genes are TRBV7-8 and TRBJ2-5. The CDR3 extends over 11 residues, inclusive of both ends. Germline CDR1 and CDR2: SGHVS and FQNEAQ. The CDR3 loop reads CASSLGGPISI.

Regarding this clonotype: A much larger clone differs from this one at a single base, so this may be a read error. J is TRBJ2-5 and V is TRBV7-9; TRBD1 aligns across 7 bases. This CDR3 has 13 residues. Germline-derived CDR1 and CDR2 are SEHNR and FQNEAQ (reference sequence). CDR3 sequence (DNA): TGTGCCAGCAGCGTGACAGGGAAAGAGGCCCAGTACTTC. It translates to CASSVTGKEAQYF. Filled out from reference TRBV7-9 and TRBJ2-5, the complete variable domain reads DTGVSQNPRHKITKRGQNVTFRCDPISEHNRLYWYRQTLGQGPEFLTYFQNEAQLEKSRLLSDRFSAERPKGSFSTLEIQRTEQGDSAMYLCASSVTGKEAQYFGPGTRLLVL.

The V and J genes are TRBV27 and TRBJ1-6; TRBD1 agrees at 10 bases. Germline CDR1 is MNHEY and CDR2 is SMNVEV (reference sequence). V trimming: 0 bases; J trimming: 10 bases; junction bases outside the gene matches: 6. The CDR3 covers 16 residues. The CDR3 DNA follows: TGTGCCAGCAGTTTATCGGGGACAGGGGTAGGATCACCCCTCCACTTT. Protein: CASSLSGTGVGSPLHF.

The chain joins TRBV5-3 to TRBJ2-7, with 8 bases lining up with TRBD2. TRBV5-3 is labeled an ORF, and its function is uncertain. V was pared by 8 bases and J by 5 bases, with 24 bases of the junction left unmatched. CDR3 size: 18 residues. CDR3 residues: CASGLTLLLAGGGDEQYF. In DNA form, the CDR3 reads TGTGCCAGCGGCTTGACGCTTCTTCTTGCGGGAGGAGGCGACGAGCAGTACTTC.

This clonotype was seen only a few times. The chain's CDR3 is CASSPLLEETQYF. The DNA for the CDR3 is TGTGCCAGCAGCCCGCTTCTGGAAGAGACCCAGTACTTC. The rearrangement links TRBV9 to TRBJ2-5, with D unresolved. Germline V gene data show CDR1 as SGDLS and CDR2 as YYNGEE. Trimming removed 4 bases from V and 3 bases from J, with 10 bases in between. This CDR3 is 13 amino acids long.

The chain links TRBV6-5 to TRBJ2-1, with no clear D. Germline CDR1 is MNHEY and CDR2 is SVGAGI. The V end lost 3 bases, the J end lost 10 bases, and 13 bases lay between the germline ends. The CDR3 runs to 13 residues. In DNA form, the CDR3 reads TGTGCCAGCAGTTATGACGCTTTCTGGGAGCAGTTCTTC. This gives the protein CASSYDAFWEQFF.

This clonotype was observed at least ten times. The chain links TRBV9 to TRBJ2-6; 9 bases agree with TRBD1. V trimming: 5 bases; J trimming: 1 base; junction bases outside the gene matches: 10. Per the germline V gene, CDR1 is SGDLS and CDR2 is YYNGEE. The CDR3 runs 18 residues. The CDR3 region is CASRGSGQGSSGANVLTF. In nucleotides, the CDR3 is TGTGCCAGCAGAGGCTCAGGACAGGGGAGTTCTGGGGCCAACGTCCTGACTTTC.

A note on this clonotype: A read error may explain this, as a much larger clone is one base away. The V gene is TRBV20-1, the J gene TRBJ2-7; D gene ambiguous. Germline V lookup: CDR1 DFQATT, CDR2 SNEGSKA (reference sequence). The CDR3 is 10 amino acids. CDR3 region: CGARGYEQYF. CDR3 DNA sequence: TGCGGTGCTAGAGGATACGAGCAGTACTTC.

In this sample, this clonotype turned up a few times. Possible read error: a much larger clone is one base away. This chain uses TRBV5-1 with TRBJ2-7; D gene uncertain. The length of the CDR3 is 14 residues. Germline V gene lookup returns CDR1 SGHRS and CDR2 YFSETQ. Trimming removed 0 bases at V and 9 bases at J, with 16 bases between. DNA of the CDR3: TGCGCCAGCAGCTTGGAAGTCATCCCCGACGCGCAGTACTTC. This gives the protein CASSLEVIPDAQYF.